This TCR beta chain comes out of a study of T cell changes during pregnancy in multiple sclerosis. Per germline, CDR1 SGHTA and CDR2 FQGTGA. This CDR3 is 13 amino acids long. V was trimmed by 5 bases and J by 3 bases, leaving 10 bases between them. Sequenced by immunoSEQ multiplex PCR; TCRdb stores in-frame clones only, minus some. The data hold more than 85,000 clones, with 85% to 95% observed a single time. Sequenced here: peripheral blood, sampled in the second trimester of pregnancy. The chain recombines TRBV7-3 with TRBJ1-2, with TRBD1 as a possible D gene (6 bases). The clonotype comes from a female donor with multiple sclerosis, enrolled in a pregnancy study. CDR3 amino acids: CASSQRQDYGYTF. The CDR3 DNA follows: TGTGCCAGCAGCCAAAGACAGGACTATGGCTACACCTTC.